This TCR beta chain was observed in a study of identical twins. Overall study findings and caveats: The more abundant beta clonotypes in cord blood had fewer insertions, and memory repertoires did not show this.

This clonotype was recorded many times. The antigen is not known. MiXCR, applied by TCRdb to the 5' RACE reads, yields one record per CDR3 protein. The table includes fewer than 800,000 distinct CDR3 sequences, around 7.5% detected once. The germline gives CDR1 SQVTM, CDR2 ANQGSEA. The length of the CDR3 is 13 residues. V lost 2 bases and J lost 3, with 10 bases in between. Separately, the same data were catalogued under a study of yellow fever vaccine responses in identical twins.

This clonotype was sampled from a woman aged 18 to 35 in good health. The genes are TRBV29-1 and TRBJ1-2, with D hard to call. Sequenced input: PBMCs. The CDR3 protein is CSVELVGHYGYTF. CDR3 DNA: TGCAGCGTTGAATTGGTGGGCCACTATGGCTACACCTTC.